This entry is about one T cell receptor beta chain. Its cognate antigen is unknown. This entry belongs to a study of blood T cells in healthy people across ages. Study findings and constraints: As age increased, TCR beta diversity per million T cells fell in a roughly linear fashion. Unknown donor CMV status possibly confounded expanded clonotype changes.

V was shortened by 4 bases and J by 1 base, with 13 bases between the two germline ends. The CDR3 loop spans 15 amino acids. The germline gives CDR1 MNHNS, CDR2 SASEGT. Then a second PCR, running about 6 to 12 cycles, was carried out with a sample-barcoded 5' primer and a J-beta primer mix. Researchers report that a template-switch adaptor with 12 random nucleotides tagged each cDNA molecule. All samples yielded 2.5 million or more CDR3-containing paired-end reads. TCRdb reanalysed the 5' RACE reads using MiXCR and keeps one entry per CDR3 protein. The data contain fewer than 2,000,000 distinct CDR3 sequences, about two fifths of them singletons.

This chain links TRBV6-1 with TRBJ2-5, with D perhaps matching TRBD1 or TRBD2 (5 bases each). The clonotype comes from a human donor in good health. The sample comprised blood. CDR3 DNA: TGTGCCAGCAGTGTCACGGGACGAATCCAAGAGACCCAGTACTTC. This encodes CASSVTGRIQETQYF.